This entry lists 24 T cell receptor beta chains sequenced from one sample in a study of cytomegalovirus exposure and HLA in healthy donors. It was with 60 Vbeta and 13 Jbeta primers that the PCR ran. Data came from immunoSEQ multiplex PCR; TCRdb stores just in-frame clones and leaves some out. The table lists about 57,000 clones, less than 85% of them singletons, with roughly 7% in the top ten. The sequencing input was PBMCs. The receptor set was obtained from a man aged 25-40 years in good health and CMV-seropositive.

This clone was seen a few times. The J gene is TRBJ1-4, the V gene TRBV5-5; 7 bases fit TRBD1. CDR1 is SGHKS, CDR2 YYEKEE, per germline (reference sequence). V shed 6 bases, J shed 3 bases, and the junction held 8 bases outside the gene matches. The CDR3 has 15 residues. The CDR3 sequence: CASIPRQGANEKLFF. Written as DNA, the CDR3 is TGTGCCAGCATTCCCAGGCAGGGGGCTAATGAAAAACTGTTTTTT.

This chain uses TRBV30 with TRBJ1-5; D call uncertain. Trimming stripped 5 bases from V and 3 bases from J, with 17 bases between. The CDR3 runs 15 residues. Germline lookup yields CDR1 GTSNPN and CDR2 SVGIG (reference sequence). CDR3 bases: TGTGCCTGGTCCCTTGAAGGAGTAGTCAATCAGCCCCAGCATTTT. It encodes CAWSLEGVVNQPQHF.

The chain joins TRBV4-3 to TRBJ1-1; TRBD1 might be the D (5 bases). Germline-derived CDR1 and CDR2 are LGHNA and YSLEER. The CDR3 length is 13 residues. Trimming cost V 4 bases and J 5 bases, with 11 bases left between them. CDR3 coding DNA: TGCGCCAGCAGCCCGCAGACAGCGACTGAAGCTTTCTTT. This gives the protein CASSPQTATEAFF.

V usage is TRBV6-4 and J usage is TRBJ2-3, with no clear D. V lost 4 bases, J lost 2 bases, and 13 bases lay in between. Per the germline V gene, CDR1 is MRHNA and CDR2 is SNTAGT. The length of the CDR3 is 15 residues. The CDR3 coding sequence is TGTGCCAGCAGTGTTTCGAACTGGGCCACAGATACGCAGTATTTT. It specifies CASSVSNWATDTQYF.

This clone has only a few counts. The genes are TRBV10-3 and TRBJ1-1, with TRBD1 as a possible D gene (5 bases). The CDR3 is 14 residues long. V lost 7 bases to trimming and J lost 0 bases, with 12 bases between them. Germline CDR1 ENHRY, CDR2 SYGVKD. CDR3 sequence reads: CAITAGKLNTEAFF. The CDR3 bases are TGTGCCATCACTGCAGGGAAGTTGAACACTGAAGCTTTCTTT.

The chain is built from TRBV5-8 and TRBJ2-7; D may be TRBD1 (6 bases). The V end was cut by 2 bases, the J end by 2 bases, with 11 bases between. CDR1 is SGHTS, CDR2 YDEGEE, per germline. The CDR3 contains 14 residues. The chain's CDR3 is CASSLRGGPYEQYF. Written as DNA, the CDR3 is TGTGCCAGCAGCTTAAGAGGGGGACCCTACGAGCAGTACTTC.

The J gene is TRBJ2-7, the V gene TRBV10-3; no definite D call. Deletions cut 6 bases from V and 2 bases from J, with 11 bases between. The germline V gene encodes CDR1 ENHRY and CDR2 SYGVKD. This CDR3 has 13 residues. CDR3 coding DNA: TGTGCCATCAGGAAACCAACTACCTACGAGCAGTACTTC. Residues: CAIRKPTTYEQYF.

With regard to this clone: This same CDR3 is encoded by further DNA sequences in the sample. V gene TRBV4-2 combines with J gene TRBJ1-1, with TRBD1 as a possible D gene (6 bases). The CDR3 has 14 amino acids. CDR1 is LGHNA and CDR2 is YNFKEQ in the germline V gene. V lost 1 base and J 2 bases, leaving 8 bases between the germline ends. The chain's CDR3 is CASSQVGGNTEAFF. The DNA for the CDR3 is TGTGCCAGCAGCCAAGTAGGGGGTAACACTGAAGCTTTCTTT.

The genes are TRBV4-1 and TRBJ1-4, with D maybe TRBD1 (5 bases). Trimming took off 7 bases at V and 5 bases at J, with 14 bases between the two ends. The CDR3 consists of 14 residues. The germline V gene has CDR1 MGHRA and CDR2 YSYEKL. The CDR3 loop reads CASMNGQVNEKLFF. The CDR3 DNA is TGCGCCAGCATGAACGGACAAGTGAATGAAAAACTGTTTTTT.

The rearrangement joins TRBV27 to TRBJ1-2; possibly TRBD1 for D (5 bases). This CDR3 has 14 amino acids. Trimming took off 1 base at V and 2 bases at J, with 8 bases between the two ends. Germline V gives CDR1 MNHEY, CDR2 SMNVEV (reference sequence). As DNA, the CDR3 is TGTGCCAGCAGTTTATTGGGGGGGAACTATGGCTACACCTTC. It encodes CASSLLGGNYGYTF.

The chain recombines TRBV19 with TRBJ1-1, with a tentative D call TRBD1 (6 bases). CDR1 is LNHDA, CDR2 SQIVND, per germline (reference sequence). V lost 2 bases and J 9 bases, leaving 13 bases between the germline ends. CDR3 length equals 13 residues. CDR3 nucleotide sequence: TGTGCCAGTAGTATACAAGCGGGGGGCCAAGCTTTCTTT. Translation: CASSIQAGGQAFF. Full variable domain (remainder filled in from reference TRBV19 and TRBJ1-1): DGGITQSPKYLFRKEGQNVTLSCEQNLNHDAMYWYRQDPGQGLRLIYYSQIVNDFQKGDIAEGYSVSREKKESFPLTVTSAQKNPTAFYLCASSIQAGGQAFFGQGTRLTVV.

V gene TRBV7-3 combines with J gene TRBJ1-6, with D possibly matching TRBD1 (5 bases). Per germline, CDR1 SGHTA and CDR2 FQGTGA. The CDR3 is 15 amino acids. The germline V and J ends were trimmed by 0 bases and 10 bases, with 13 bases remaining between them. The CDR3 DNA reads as TGTGCCAGCAGCTTAACAGGGGAAGGGAACTCACCCCTCCACTTT. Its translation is CASSLTGEGNSPLHF.

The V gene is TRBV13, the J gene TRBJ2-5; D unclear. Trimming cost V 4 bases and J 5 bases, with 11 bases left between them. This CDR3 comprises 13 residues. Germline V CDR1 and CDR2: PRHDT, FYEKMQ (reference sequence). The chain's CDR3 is CASSSSDRETQYF. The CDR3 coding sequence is TGTGCCAGCAGCTCTAGTGATCGTGAGACCCAGTACTTC.

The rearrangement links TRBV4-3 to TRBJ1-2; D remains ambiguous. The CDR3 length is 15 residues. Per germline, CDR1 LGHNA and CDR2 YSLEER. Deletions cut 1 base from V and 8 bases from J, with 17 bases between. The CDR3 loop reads CASSQATGLSMGYTF. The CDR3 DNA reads TGCGCCAGCAGCCAAGCTACGGGGTTGTCTATGGGCTACACCTTC.

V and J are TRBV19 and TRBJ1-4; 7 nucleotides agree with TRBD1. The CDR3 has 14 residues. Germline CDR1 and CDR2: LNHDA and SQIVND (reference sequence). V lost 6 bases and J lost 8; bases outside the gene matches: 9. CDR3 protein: CASSKGASREKLFF. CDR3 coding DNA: TGTGCCAGTAGCAAGGGGGCTTCAAGGGAAAAACTGTTTTTT.

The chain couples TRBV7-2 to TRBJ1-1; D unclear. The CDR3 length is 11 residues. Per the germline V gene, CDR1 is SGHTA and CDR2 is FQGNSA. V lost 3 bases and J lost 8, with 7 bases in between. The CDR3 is CASSFAVEAFF. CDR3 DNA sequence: TGTGCCAGCAGCTTCGCGGTAGAAGCTTTCTTT.

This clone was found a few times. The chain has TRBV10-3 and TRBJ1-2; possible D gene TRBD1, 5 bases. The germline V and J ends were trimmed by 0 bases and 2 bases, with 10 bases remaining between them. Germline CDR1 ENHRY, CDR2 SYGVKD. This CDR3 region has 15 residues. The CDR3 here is CAISESGGENYGYTF. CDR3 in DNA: TGTGCCATCAGTGAGTCTGGGGGGGAAAACTATGGCTACACCTTC.

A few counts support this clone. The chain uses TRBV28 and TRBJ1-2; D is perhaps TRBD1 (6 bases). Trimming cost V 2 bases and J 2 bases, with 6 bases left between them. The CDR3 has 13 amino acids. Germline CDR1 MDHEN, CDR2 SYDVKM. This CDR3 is CASSLGQNYGYTF. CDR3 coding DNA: TGTGCCAGCAGTTTAGGACAGAACTATGGCTACACCTTC.

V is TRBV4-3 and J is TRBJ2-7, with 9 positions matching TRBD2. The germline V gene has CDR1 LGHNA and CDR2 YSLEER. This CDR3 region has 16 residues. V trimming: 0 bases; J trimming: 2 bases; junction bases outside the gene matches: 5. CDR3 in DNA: TGCGCCAGCAGCCAAGATCTGCGGGGGGGAACCTACGAGCAGTACTTC. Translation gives CASSQDLRGGTYEQYF.

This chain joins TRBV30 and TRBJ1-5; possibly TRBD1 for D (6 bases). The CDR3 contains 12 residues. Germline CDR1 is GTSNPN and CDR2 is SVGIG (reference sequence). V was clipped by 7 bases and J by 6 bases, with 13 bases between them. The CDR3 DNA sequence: TGTGCCTCGAGAGGGGGTGGTCAGCCCCAGCATTTT. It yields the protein CASRGGGQPQHF.

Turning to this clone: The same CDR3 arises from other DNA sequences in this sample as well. The DNA for the CDR3 is TGTGCCAGCAGTCTCCCAGGCACAGATACGCAGTATTTT. Protein: CASSLPGTDTQYF. V is TRBV28 and J is TRBJ2-3; D unresolved. In germline, CDR1 is MDHEN, CDR2 SYDVKM. This CDR3 region has 13 residues. V was clipped by 5 bases and J by 1 base, with 7 bases between them.

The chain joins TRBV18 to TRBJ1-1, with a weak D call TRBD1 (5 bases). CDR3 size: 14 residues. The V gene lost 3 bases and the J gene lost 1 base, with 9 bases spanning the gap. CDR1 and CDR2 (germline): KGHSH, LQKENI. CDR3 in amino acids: CASSPTERNTEAFF. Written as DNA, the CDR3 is TGTGCCAGCTCACCGACAGAGAGGAACACTGAAGCTTTCTTT.

CDR3 residues: CASSLILKTQYF. The CDR3 bases are TGTGCCAGCAGCCTAATCCTGAAGACCCAGTACTTC. The chain links TRBV11-2 to TRBJ2-5, with unresolved D. This CDR3 spans 12 amino acids. The germline gives CDR1 SGHAT, CDR2 FQNNGV. Trimming removed 5 bases from V and 6 bases from J, with 10 bases in between.

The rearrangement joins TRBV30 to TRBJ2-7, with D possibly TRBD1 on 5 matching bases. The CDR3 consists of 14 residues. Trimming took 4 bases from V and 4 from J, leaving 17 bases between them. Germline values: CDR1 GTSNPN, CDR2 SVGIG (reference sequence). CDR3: CAWKVAVSGYEQYF. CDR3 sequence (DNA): TGTGCCTGGAAGGTGGCAGTTTCAGGGTACGAGCAGTACTTC.